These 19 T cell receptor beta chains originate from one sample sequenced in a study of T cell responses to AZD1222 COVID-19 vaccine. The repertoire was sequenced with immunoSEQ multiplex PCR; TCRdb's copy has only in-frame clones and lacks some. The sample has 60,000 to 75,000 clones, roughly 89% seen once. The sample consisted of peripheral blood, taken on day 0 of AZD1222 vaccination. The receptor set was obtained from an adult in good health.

The CDR3 reads CASSDTGINEQYF. The CDR3 DNA is TGTGCCAGCAGTGATACAGGGATCAACGAGCAGTACTTC. The genes are TRBV2 and TRBJ2-7; D is perhaps TRBD1 (6 bases). CDR3 length equals 13 residues. Germline assignment: CDR1 SNHLY and CDR2 FYNNEI. Trimming cost V 3 bases and J 5 bases, with 11 bases left between them.

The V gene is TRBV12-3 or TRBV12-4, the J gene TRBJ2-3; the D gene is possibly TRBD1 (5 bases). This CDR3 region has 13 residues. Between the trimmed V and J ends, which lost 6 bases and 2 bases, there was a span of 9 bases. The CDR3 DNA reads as TGTGCCAGCAGCCAGGGCCACACAGATACGCAGTATTTT. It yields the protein CASSQGHTDTQYF.

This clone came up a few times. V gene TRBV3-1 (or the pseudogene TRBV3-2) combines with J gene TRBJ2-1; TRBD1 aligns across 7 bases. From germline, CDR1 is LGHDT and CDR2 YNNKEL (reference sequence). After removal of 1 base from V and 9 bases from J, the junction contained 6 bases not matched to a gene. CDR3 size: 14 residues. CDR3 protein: CASSQGDSWGEQFF. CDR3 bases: TGTGCCAGCAGCCAAGGGGACAGTTGGGGTGAGCAGTTCTTC.

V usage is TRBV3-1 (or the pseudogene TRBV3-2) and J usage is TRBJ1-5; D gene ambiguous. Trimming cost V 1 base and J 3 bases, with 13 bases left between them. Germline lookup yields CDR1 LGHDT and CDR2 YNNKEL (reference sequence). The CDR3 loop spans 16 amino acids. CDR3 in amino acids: CASSQAGSGNNQPQHF. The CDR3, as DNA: TGTGCCAGCAGCCAAGCGGGCTCGGGCAACAATCAGCCCCAGCATTTT.

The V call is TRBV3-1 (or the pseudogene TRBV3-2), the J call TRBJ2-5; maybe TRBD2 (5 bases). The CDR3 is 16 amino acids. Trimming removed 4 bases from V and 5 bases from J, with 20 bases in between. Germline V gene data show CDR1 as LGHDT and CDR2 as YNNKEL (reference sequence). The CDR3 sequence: CASSRRVRATGETQYF. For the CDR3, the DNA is TGTGCCAGCAGCCGCCGGGTGAGAGCCACGGGGGAGACCCAGTACTTC.

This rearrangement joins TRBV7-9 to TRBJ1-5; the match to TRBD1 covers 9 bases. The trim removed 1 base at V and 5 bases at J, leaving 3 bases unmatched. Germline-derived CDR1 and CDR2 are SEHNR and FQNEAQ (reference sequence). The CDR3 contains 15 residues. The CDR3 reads CASSLGTGVYQPQHF. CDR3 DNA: TGTGCCAGCAGCTTAGGGACAGGGGTCTATCAGCCCCAGCATTTT.

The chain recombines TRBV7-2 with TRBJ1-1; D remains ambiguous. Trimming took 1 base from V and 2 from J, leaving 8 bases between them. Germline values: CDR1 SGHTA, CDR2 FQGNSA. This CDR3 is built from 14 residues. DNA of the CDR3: TGTGCCAGCAGCTTAGTTGAGGGCAACACTGAAGCTTTCTTT. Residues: CASSLVEGNTEAFF.

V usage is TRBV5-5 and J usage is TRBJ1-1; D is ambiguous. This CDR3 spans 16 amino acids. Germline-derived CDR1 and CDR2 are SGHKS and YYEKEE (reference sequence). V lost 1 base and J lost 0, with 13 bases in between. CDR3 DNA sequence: TGTGCCAGCAGCTTGTCGGGGAGAAGGGTGAACACTGAAGCTTTCTTT. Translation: CASSLSGRRVNTEAFF.

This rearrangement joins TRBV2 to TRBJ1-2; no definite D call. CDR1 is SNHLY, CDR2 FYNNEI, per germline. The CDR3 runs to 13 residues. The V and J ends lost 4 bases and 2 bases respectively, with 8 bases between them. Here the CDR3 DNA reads TGTGCCAGCAGTGTTAGTCAGAACTATGGCTACACCTTC. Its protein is CASSVSQNYGYTF.

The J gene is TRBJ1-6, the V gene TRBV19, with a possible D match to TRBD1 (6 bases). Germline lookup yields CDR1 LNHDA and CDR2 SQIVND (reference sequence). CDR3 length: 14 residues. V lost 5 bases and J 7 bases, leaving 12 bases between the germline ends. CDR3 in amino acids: CASSGQSGNSPLHF. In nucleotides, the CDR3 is TGTGCCAGTAGTGGACAGTCTGGAAATTCACCCCTCCACTTT.

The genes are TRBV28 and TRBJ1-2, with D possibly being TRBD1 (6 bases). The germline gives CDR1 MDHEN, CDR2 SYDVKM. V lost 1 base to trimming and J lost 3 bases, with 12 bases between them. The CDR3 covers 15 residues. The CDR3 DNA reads TGTGCCAGCAGTTTATATGTACAGGGAGACTATGGCTACACCTTC. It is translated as CASSLYVQGDYGYTF.

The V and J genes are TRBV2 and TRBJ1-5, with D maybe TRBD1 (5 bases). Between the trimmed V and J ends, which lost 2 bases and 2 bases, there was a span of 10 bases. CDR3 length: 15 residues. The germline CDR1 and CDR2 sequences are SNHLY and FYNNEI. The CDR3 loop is CASSELGVGNQPQHF. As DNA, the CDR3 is TGTGCCAGCAGTGAATTGGGGGTGGGCAATCAGCCCCAGCATTTT. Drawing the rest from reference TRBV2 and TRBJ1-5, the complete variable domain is EPEVTQTPSHQVTQMGQEVILRCVPISNHLYFYWYRQILGQKVEFLVSFYNNEISEKSEIFDDQFSVERPDGSNFTLKIRSTKLEDSAMYFCASSELGVGNQPQHFGDGTRLSIL.

The CDR3 nucleotides are TGTGCCAGCGGTCCCACAGGGGGAGAAAATGAAAAACTGTTTTTT. Protein sequence: CASGPTGGENEKLFF. This chain links TRBV6-5 with TRBJ1-4; 8 positions match TRBD1. This CDR3 has 15 amino acids. The germline CDR1 and CDR2 sequences are MNHEY and SVGAGI. J gave up 5 bases and V 8 bases, and 10 bases lay outside the gene matches.

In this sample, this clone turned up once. The CDR3 DNA reads TGCGCCAGCAGCCTGGATCCCGGGACTAGCGTTGTGCAGTACTTC. Translated, it gives CASSLDPGTSVVQYF. The rearrangement joins TRBV5-1 to TRBJ2-7; 10 nucleotides align to TRBD2. Trimming at V came to 4 bases and at J to 9 bases, leaving 13 bases not matched to a gene. CDR3 length: 15 amino acids. The germline gives CDR1 SGHRS, CDR2 YFSETQ.

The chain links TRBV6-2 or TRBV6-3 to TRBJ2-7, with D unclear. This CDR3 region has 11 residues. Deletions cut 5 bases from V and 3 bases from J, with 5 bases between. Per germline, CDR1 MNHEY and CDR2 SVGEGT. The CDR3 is CASSSFYEQYF. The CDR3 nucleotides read TGTGCCAGCAGTAGCTTCTACGAGCAGTACTTC.

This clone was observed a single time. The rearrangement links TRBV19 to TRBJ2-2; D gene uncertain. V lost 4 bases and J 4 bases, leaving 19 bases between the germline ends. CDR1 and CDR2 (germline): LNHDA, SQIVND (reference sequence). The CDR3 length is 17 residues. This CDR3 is CASSTGTYYSGTGELFF. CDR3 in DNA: TGTGCCAGTAGTACAGGAACCTACTACTCGGGCACCGGGGAGCTGTTTTTT.

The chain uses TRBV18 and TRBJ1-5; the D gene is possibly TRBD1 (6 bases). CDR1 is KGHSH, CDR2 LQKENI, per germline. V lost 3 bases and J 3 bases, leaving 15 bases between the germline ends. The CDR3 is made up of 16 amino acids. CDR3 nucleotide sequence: TGTGCCAGCTCACCCTGGGGGGGCGGCCCCAATCAGCCCCAGCATTTT. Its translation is CASSPWGGGPNQPQHF.

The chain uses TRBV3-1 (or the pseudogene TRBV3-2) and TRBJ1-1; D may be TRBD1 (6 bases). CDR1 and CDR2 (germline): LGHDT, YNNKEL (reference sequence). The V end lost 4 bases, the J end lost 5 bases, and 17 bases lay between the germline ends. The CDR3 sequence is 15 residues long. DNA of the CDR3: TGTGCCAGCAGCCTCCAGGGGTGGAGGGAAACTGAAGCTTTCTTT. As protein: CASSLQGWRETEAFF.

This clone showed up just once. CDR3: CASRQVDNSPLHF. In DNA form, the CDR3 reads TGTGCCAGCCGACAGGTGGATAATTCACCCCTCCACTTT. The rearrangement uses TRBV14 and TRBJ1-6; D may be TRBD1 (6 bases). Between the trimmed V and J ends, which lost 8 bases and 5 bases, there was a span of 10 bases. Germline V gene lookup returns CDR1 SGHDN and CDR2 FVKESK. This CDR3 spans 13 amino acids.